This TCR beta chain is from a study of beta chain features in type 1 diabetes. Regarding the study as a whole: Shortening of TCRB CDR3s, moderate but significant, appeared in all four CD4+ subsets of Type 1 diabetes patients. A greater similarity of naive, central memory and Treg TCRB repertoires was seen among patients than among healthy donors.

V lost 5 bases to trimming and J lost 1 base, with 8 bases between them. The CDR3 spans 13 residues. Germline CDR1 is SGHTA and CDR2 is FQGNSA. A remark on this clone: Its antigen remains unknown.

Each donor gave one heparinised blood draw averaging about 116 mL. The investigators reverse transcribed all of the isolated RNA, so they sequenced expressed TCRB transcripts. TCRdb's copy holds only in-frame clones and misses some; the assay was immunoSEQ multiplex PCR. The table shows around 170,000 clones, with 9% occurring only once. Sequences were obtained from central memory CD4+ T cells from blood. The chain couples TRBV7-2 to TRBJ2-5; D remains ambiguous. The source is a woman aged 25 to 39 with type 1 diabetes. For the CDR3, the DNA is TGTGCCAGCAGCCTACAGTTCCAAGAGACCCAGTACTTC. It specifies CASSLQFQETQYF.